This TCR beta chain comes out of a study of T-cell memory formation after mild COVID-19 (TCRdb year 2021). Study-level background: Most TCR sequence clusters were specific to one of the two donors. Longitudinal TCRalpha and TCRbeta repertoire sequencing tracked T-cell clones expanding and contracting after mild COVID-19 in a couple of donors. Two young, previously healthy adult volunteers made up the cohort, one male and one female.

Summary of the overall study and its limitations: Whether the second-wave clones peaking on day 37 were SARS-CoV-2 specific was not confirmed. Contracting CD4+ clones appeared mostly in the CM and EM memory subsets, whereas CD8+ clones were enriched in EMRA. Some responding clones were detected in pre-infection memory, suggesting pre-existing cross-reactive memory T cells joined the SARS-CoV-2 response. Balanced CD4/CD8 phenotypes were observed for clones contracting from day 15 to 85, whereas a bias towards CD4+ was observed for a second wave of clones expanding from day 15 to 37. The study covered only two mild cases, and larger cohorts including severe cases with pre-infection samples were considered necessary.

TCRdb lists the instrument as Illumina NovaSeq 6000. Using 5'RACE with constant-segment primers, TCRalpha and TCRbeta cDNA libraries were constructed, with sample barcodes and unique molecular identifiers added in the process. Trizol reagent was used to extract RNA from every sample. Library amplification was performed in two PCR steps, and a second sample barcode and Illumina TruSeq adapters were introduced in the second step. The libraries were sequenced on an Illumina NovaSeq using 2 x 150 bp paired-end reads. The study's own analysis went as follows. The reads were demultiplexed and collapsed into UMI-guided consensus sequences using migec v1.2.7. Using mixcr v2.1.11, UMI consensuses were aligned to TRA and TRB V and J templates and then assembled into clonotypes. A clonotype was counted as expanded or contracted only when both edgeR and NoisET called the clonotype significant, with the noise models trained on biological replicates. For edgeR calls, a false discovery rate-adjusted p below 0.01 and a log2 fold-change threshold of 1 were applied. As an exploratory analysis of dynamics, max-normalized trajectories of the 1000 most abundant clonotypes were examined by PCA with hierarchical clustering. Separately sequenced CD4+ and CD8+ repertoires were used to assign a CD4 or CD8 phenotype to each responding clone. TCRdb reran the public reads through fastp at Q25 and MiXCR, keeping productive beta chains. Rows merge per CDR3 protein into single entries with the most common DNA and genes. In this record, the V and J calls reflect TCRdb's handling and not the investigators' own analysis. The sample includes 150,000 to 200,000 distinct CDR3 sequences, with roughly 10% observed a single time. Jointly, the top ten make up about 3.5% of the sample.

This clonotype was found a few times. Its antigen is unknown. One end of the junction does not line up with germline, which may come from a read error. PBMCs were isolated by Ficoll-Paque density gradient centrifugation. Based on the germline V gene (reference sequence), the CDR1 and CDR2 sequences are SEHNR and FQNEAQ. From its cysteine to its phenylalanine, the CDR3 spans 14 amino acids. Left in the record is the CDR3 DNA by itself, 42 bases read in frame from the first base. Sequenced material: PBMCs or a T cell subset sorted from them (not recorded which). This receptor was taken from a man between 18 and 35 years old who had mild COVID-19 (a few samples of this study predate the infection). The sample titles of this study are shuffled in the database, so cell type and time point are left out; the donor was told from shared clones. The V gene is TRBV7-9 and the J gene is TRBJ1-5; D gene: possibly TRBD1, on 5 matching bases. The CDR3 protein sequence reads: CASSDPTALGPIAF. The DNA is as follows: TGTGCCAGCAGCGATCCGACAGCGCTCGGCCCCATCGCATTT.